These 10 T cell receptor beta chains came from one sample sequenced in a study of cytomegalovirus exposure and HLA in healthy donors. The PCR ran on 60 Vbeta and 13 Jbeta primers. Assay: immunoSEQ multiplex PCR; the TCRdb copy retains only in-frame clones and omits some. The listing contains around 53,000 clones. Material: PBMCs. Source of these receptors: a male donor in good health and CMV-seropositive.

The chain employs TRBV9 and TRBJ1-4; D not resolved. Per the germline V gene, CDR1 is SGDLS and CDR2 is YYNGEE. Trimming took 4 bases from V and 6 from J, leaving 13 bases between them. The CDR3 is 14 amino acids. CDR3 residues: CASSTTPTDEKLFF. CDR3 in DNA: TGTGCCAGCAGCACGACTCCCACTGATGAAAAACTGTTTTTT.

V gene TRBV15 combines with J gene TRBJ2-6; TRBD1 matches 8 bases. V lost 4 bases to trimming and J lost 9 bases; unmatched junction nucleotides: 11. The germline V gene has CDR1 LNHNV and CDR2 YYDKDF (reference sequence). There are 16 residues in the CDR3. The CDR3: CATSIDRGTQVNVLTF. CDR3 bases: TGTGCCACCAGCATTGACAGGGGCACGCAGGTCAACGTCCTGACTTTC.

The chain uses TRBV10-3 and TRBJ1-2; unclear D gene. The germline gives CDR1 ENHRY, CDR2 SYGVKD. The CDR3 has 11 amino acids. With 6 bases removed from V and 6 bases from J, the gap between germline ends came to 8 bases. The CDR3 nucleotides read TGTGCCATCAGACCCGGGAATGGCTACACCTTC. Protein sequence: CAIRPGNGYTF.

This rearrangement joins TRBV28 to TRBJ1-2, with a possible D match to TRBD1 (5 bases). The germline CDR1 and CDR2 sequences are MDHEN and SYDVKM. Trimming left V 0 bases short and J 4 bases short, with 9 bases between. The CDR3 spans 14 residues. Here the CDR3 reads CASSLWADTYGYTF. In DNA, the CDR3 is TGTGCCAGCAGTTTATGGGCGGACACCTATGGCTACACCTTC.

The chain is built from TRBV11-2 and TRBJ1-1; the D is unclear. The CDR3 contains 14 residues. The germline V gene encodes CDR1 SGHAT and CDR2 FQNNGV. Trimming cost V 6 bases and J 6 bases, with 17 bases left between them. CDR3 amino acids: CASRQTVYGAEAFF. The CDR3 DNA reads TGTGCCAGCAGACAAACAGTATACGGCGCTGAAGCTTTCTTT.

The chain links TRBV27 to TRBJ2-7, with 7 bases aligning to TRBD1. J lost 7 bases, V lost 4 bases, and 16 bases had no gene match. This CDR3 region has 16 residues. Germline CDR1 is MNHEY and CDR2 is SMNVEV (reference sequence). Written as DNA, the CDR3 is TGTGCCAGCAGTTCCTACCACCGACAGGGAGATGGGGAGCAGTACTTC. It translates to CASSSYHRQGDGEQYF.

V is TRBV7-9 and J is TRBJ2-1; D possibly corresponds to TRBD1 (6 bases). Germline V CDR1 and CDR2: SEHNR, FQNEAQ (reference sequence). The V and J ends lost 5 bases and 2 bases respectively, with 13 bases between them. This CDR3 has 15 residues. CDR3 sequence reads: CASSGGRPAYNEQFF. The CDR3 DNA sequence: TGTGCCAGCAGCGGGGGCAGACCAGCCTACAATGAGCAGTTCTTC.

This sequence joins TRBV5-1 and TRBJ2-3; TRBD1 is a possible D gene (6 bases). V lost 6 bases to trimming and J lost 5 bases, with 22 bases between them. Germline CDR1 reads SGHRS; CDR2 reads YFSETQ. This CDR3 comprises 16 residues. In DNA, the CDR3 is TGCGCCAGCACCTGGGGGCAGGGTCTAGTGGTAGATACGCAGTATTTT. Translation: CASTWGQGLVVDTQYF.

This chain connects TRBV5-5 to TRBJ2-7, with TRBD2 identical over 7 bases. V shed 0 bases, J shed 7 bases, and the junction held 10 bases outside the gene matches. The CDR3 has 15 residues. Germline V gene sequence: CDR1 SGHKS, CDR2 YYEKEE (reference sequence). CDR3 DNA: TGTGCCAGCAGCTTGGCGGCGACGTGGGGGGGGGAGCAGTACTTC. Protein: CASSLAATWGGEQYF.

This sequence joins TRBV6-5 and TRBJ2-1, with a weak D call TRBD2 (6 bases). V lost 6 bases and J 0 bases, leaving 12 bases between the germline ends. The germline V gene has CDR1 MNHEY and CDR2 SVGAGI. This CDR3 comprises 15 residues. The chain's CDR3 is CASRETGLSYNEQFF. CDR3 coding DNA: TGTGCCAGCAGGGAAACGGGACTCTCCTACAATGAGCAGTTCTTC.